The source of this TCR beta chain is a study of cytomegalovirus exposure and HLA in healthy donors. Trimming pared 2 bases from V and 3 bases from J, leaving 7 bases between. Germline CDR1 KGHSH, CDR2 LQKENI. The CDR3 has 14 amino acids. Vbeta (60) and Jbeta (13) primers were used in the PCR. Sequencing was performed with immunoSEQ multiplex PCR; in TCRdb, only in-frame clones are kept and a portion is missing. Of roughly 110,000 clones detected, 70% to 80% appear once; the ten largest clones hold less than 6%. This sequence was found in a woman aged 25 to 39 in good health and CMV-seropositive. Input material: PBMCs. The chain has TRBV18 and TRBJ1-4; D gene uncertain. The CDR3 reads CASSPYSANEKLFF. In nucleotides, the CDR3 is TGTGCCAGCTCACCATACAGTGCTAATGAAAAACTGTTTTTT.